This T cell receptor beta chain was observed in a study of early T cells in non-severe SARS-CoV-2 infection. Molecules of cDNA were individually given unique molecular identifiers that were attached to them. TCRdb independently ran MiXCR on the 5' RACE reads; one entry per CDR3 protein. The sample yields about 50,000 distinct CDR3 sequences, roughly 9.6% seen once. CDR1 is SGHRS, CDR2 YFSETQ, per germline. The CDR3 has 15 residues. Trimming left V 4 bases short and J 7 bases short, with 17 bases between. The sample comprised whole blood. This chain uses TRBV5-1 with TRBJ2-2; D remains ambiguous. The sequence derives from an adult who was a healthcare worker with PCR-confirmed SARS-CoV-2 infection or an uninfected control (not recorded which). CDR3 sequence (DNA): TGCGCCAGCAGCAGATCAGACATAGTGAACGGGGAGCTGTTTTTT. Its translation: CASSRSDIVNGELFF. Variable domain in full (rest from reference TRBV5-1 and TRBJ2-2): KAGVTQTPRYLIKTRGQQVTLSCSPISGHRSVSWYQQTPGQGLQFLFEYFSETQRNKGNFPGRFSGRQFSNSRSEMNVSTLELGDSALYLCASSRSDIVNGELFFGEGSRLTVL.